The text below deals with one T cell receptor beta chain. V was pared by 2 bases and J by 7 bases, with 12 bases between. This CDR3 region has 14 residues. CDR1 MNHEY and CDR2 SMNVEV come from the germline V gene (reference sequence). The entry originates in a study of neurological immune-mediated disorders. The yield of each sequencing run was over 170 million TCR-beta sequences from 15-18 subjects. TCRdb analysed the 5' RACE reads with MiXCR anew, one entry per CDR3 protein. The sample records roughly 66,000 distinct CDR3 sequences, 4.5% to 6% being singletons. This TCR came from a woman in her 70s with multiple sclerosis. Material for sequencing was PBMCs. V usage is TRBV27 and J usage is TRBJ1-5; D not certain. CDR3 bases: TGTGCCAGCAGTTTACGCGGAGGAGGACAGCCCCAGCATTTT. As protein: CASSLRGGGQPQHF.